The source of this TCR beta chain is a study of cytomegalovirus exposure and HLA in healthy donors. Amplification used 60 Vbeta primers and 13 Jbeta primers. Assay: immunoSEQ multiplex PCR; the TCRdb copy retains only in-frame clones and omits some. The sample lists 120,000 or so clones; around four fifths were seen once. J lost 8 bases, V lost 4 bases, and 7 bases had no gene match. This CDR3 is 15 amino acids long. Germline V gene lookup returns CDR1 SGHRS and CDR2 YFSETQ. This receptor was taken from a young man in good health and CMV-seropositive. The gene calls are TRBV5-1 and TRBJ2-1, with TRBD2 matching 12 bases. Sequencing input: PBMCs. The CDR3 loop is CASSPTSGRRDEQFF. CDR3 coding DNA: TGCGCCAGCAGCCCCACTAGCGGGAGGAGAGATGAGCAGTTCTTC.